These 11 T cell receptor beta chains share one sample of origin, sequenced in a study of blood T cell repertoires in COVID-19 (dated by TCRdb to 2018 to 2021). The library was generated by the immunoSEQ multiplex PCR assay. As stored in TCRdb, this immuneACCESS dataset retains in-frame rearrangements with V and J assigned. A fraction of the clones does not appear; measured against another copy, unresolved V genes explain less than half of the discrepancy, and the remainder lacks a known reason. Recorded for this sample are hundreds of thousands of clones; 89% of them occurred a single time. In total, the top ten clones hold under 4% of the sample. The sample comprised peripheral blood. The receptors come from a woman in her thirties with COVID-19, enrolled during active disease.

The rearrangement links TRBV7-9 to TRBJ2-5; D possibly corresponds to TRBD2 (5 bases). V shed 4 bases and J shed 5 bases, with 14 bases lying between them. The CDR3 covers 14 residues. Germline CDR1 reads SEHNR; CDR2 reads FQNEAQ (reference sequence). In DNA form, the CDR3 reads TGTGCCAGCAGCTCGGACCTAGCTCCTGAGACCCAGTACTTC. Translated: CASSSDLAPETQYF.

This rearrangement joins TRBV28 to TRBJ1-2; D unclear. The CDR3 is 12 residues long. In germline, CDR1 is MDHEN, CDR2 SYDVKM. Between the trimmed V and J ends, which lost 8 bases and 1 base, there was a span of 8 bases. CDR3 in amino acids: CASSRINYGYTF. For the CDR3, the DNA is TGTGCCAGCTCGCGGATTAACTATGGCTACACCTTC.

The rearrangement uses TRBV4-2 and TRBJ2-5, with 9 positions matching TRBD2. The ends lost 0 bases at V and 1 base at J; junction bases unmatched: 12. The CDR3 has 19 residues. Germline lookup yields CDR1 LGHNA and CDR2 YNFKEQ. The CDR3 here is CASSQDLMSSGGPQETQYF. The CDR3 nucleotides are TGTGCCAGCAGCCAAGATTTGATGAGCAGCGGGGGGCCCCAAGAGACCCAGTACTTC.

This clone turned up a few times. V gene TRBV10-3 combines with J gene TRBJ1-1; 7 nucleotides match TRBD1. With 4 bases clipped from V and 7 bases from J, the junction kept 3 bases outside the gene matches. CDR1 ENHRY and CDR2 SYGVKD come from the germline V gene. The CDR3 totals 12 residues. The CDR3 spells CAISGRDSEAFF. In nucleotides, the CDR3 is TGTGCCATCAGTGGCCGGGACAGTGAAGCTTTCTTT.

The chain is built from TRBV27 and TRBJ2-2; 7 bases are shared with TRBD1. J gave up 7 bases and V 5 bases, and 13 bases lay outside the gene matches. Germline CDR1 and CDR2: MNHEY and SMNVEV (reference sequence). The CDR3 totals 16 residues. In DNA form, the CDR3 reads TGTGCCAGCAGTCTAAAACAACAGGGGCAGGGCGGGGAGCTGTTTTTT. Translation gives CASSLKQQGQGGELFF.

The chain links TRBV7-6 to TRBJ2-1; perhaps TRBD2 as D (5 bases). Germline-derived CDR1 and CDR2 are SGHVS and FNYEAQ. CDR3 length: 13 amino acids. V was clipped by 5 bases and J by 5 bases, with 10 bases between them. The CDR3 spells CASSPRADNEQFF. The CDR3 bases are TGTGCCAGCAGCCCTAGAGCGGACAATGAGCAGTTCTTC.

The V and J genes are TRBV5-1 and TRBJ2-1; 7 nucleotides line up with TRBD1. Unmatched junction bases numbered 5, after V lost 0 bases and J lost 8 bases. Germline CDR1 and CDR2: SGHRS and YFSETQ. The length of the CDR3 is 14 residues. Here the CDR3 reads CASSLGWGTDEQFF. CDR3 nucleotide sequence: TGCGCCAGCAGCTTGGGGTGGGGGACAGATGAGCAGTTCTTC.

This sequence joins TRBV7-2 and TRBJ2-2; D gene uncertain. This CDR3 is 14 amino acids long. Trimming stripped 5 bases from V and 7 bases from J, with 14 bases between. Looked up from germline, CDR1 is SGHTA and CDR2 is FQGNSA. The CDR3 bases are TGTGCCAGCAGCCTTAAAGCGCTTAACGGGGAGCTGTTTTTT. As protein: CASSLKALNGELFF.

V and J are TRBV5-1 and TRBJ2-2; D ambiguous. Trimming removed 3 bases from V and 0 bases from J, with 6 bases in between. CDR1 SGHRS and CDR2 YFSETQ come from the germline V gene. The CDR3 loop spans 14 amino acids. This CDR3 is CASSSKTNTGELFF. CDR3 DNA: TGCGCCAGCAGCTCTAAGACGAACACCGGGGAGCTGTTTTTT.

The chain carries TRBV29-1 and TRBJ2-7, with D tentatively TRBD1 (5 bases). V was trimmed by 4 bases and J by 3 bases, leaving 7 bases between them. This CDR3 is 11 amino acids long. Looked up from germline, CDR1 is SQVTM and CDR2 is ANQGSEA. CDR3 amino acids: CSVARGYEQYF. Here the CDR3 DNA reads TGCAGCGTTGCAAGGGGCTACGAGCAGTACTTC.

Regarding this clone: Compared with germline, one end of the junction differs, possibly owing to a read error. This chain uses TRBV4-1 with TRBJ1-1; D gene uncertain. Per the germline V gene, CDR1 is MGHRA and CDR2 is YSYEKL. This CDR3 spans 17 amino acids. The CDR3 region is CASNQENFPPADTEAFF. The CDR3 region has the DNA TGCGCCAGCAACCAAGAGAATTTCCCCCCGGCGGACACTGAAGCTTTCTTT.